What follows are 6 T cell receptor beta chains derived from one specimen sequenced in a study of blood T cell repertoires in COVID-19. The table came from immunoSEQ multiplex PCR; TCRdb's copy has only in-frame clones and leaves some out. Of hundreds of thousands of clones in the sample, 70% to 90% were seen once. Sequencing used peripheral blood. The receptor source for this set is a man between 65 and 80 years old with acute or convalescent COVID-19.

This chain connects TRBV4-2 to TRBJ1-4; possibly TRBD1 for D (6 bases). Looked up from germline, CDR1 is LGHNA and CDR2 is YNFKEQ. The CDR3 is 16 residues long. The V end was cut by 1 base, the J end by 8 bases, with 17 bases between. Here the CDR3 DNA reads TGTGCCAGCAGCCAAGTGGGGGGGCAGGAGGAGGAAAAACTGTTTTTT. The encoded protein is CASSQVGGQEEEKLFF.

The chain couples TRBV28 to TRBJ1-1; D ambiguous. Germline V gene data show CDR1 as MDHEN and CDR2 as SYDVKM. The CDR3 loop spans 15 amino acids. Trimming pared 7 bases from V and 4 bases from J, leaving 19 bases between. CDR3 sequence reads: CASIPGWAGSTEAFF. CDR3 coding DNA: TGTGCCAGCATCCCAGGATGGGCAGGTTCCACTGAAGCTTTCTTT.

CDR3 region: CASSAQGYYGYTF. CDR3 nucleotide sequence: TGCGCCAGCAGCGCACAGGGGTACTATGGCTACACCTTC. V usage is TRBV5-1 and J usage is TRBJ1-2, with 7 bases identical to TRBD1. Germline trimming cut 4 bases from V and 3 bases from J; bases unmatched to any gene: 3. This CDR3 comprises 13 residues. CDR1 is SGHRS, CDR2 YFSETQ, per germline.

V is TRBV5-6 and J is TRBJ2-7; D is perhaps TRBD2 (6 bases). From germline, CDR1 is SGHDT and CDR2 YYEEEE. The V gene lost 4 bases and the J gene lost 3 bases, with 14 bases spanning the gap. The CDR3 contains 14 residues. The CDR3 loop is CASSGTPGDYEQYF. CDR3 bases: TGTGCCAGCAGCGGAACACCGGGGGACTACGAGCAGTACTTC.

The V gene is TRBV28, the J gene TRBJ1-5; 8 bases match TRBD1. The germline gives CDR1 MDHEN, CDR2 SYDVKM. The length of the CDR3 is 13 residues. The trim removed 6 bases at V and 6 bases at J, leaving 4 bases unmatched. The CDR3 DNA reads TGTGCCAGCAGAACAGGGGGAGGTCAGCCCCAGCATTTT. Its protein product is CASRTGGGQPQHF.

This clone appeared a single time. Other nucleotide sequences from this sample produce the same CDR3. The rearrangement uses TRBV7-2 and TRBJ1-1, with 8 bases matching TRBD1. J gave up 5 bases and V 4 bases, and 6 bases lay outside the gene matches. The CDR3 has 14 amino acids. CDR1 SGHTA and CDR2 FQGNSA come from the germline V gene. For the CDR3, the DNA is TGTGCCAGCAGCTCCCAGGGGGCGCGGACTGAAGCTTTCTTT. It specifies CASSSQGARTEAFF. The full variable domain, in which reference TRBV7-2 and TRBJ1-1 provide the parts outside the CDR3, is GAGVSQSPSNKVTEKGKDVELRCDPISGHTALYWYRQSLGQGLEFLIYFQGNSAPDKSGLPSDRFSAERTGGSVSTLTIQRTQQEDSAVYLCASSSQGARTEAFFGQGTRLTVV.